The TCR beta chain under discussion was sequenced for a study of breast tumors, draining lymph nodes, adjacent tissues. This clonotype was seen a handful of times. No antigen is known for it. Axillary draining lymph nodes of breast cancer patients supplied the node samples. One entry per CDR3 protein, called by TCRdb with MiXCR from the multiplex PCR reads. The data show about 270,000 distinct CDR3 sequences, 30% seen once. CDR3 length: 15 amino acids. Germline trimming cut 3 bases from V and 1 base from J; bases unmatched to any gene: 5. Findings of the study overall: Data fit most tumor T cells coming from lymph node, expanding in tumor. Tumor repertoires ranked between lymph nodes and nontumor tissue in diversity, with V and J gene preferences. Luminal-like breast cancer showed significantly greater tumor-nontumor repertoire similarity than basal-like breast cancer did.

This sequence joins TRBV12-3 or TRBV12-4 and TRBJ2-5; 7 positions agree with TRBD2. The clonotype originates from a female donor with breast cancer. Some clones in this sample may be carry-over from other donors' samples. The source material was axillary lymph node tissue. CDR3 sequence (DNA): TGTGCCAGCAGTTTCGGGGGGTTTGGCCAAGAGACCCAGTACTTC. It is translated as CASSFGGFGQETQYF.